This T cell receptor (beta chain) derives from a study of blood T cell repertoires in COVID-19. Overall study: COVID-19 samples, acute and convalescent, were from the United States, Italy and Spain.

Original methodology: Cell counts per sample came from amplifying reference gene primers. Generated by immunoSEQ multiplex PCR, the TCRdb table keeps only in-frame clones and is missing some. That table is the source of V, J and clone size, and D and trimming were worked out from the DNA. The sample holds around 260,000 clones, around 90% seen once. The source of this sequence is a human donor in a cohort sampled during active COVID-19. Source material: peripheral blood.

The CDR3 bases are TGTGCCAGCAGCCGGTCGGGACATCCCTCCTACGAGCAGTACTTC. Translated, it gives CASSRSGHPSYEQYF. The V and J genes are TRBV5-6 and TRBJ2-7; a possible D gene is TRBD1 (6 bases). This CDR3 is 15 amino acids long. Trimming left V 4 bases short and J 0 bases short, with 14 bases between. Germline loops: CDR1 SGHDT, CDR2 YYEEEE.